Listed below are T cell receptor beta chains from one sample, sequenced in a study of post-analysis software for immune sequencing data. TCRdb processed the PCR reads anew with MiXCR; each CDR3 protein has one entry. There are about 570,000 distinct CDR3 sequences in the sample; 34% occur only once, and approximately 6% lies in the top ten. The sequenced sample was blood. All receptors derive from a girl aged 2 to 17 with multiple sclerosis. Both conserved end residues are part of each CDR3. D genes are given only for firm matches. Expanded clones get a size class; other rows say once, few or many, or leave the size out.

v_gene,d_gene,j_gene,len,abundance,CDR3nt,CDR3aa
TRBV24-1,TRBD1,TRBJ2-2,15,few,TGTGCCACCAGTGATGGGACAGTTAACACCGGGGAGCTGTTTTTT,CATSDGTVNTGELFF
TRBV11-2,TRBD2,TRBJ2-7,15,few,TGTGCCAGCAGCTTAGCCCCGGGGGGGCGCTACGAGCAGTACTTC,CASSLAPGGRYEQYF
TRBV3-1,TRBD1,TRBJ1-2,16,few,TGTGCCAGCAGCCAAGTCCGGGACAGGGGCCTCTATGGCTACACCTTC,CASSQVRDRGLYGYTF
TRBV5-1,.,TRBJ1-4,17,.,TGCGCCAGCAGCTTGGGTGGGTGGCAGTCAACTAATGAAAAACTGTTTTTT,CASSLGGWQSTNEKLFF
TRBV7-7,.,TRBJ1-1,13,once,TGTGCCAGCAGCACCAATCAGGACACTGAAGCTTTCTTT,CASSTNQDTEAFF
TRBV5-1,TRBD2,TRBJ2-5,16,.,TGCGCCAGCAGCTTGGATCCAGCGGGGGCCCAAGAGACCCAGTACTTC,CASSLDPAGAQETQYF
TRBV15,TRBD1,TRBJ1-1,12,few,TGTGCCACCGGACAGGGGAACACTGAAGCTTTCTTT,CATGQGNTEAFF
TRBV20-1,.,TRBJ2-5,14,few,TGCAGTGCTAGTCCGGCTAGCCTCCAAGAGACCCAGTACTTC,CSASPASLQETQYF
TRBV20-1,TRBD1,TRBJ2-1,15,.,TGCAGTGCTAGTGAAGGGACAGGGACCTACAATGAGCAGTTCTTC,CSASEGTGTYNEQFF
TRBV3-1,TRBD2,TRBJ2-1,14,.,TGTGCAAAAACGGGACTAGCGGGTTACAATGAGCAGTTCTTC,CAKTGLAGYNEQFF
TRBV21-1,.,TRBJ2-3,21,few,TGTGCCAGCAGCACCGCCCCCAGCGGGGGGGTGTCCGTTCCCGTGGCAGATACGCAGTATTTT,CASSTAPSGGVSVPVADTQYF
TRBV5-1,.,TRBJ1-2,17,.,TGCGCCAGCAGCATGACAGAGGGGATTATAAATGGAAATGGCTACACCTTC,CASSMTEGIINGNGYTF
TRBV6-6,.,TRBJ2-2,15,.,TGTGCCAGCAGTTACCAGGACAGTTCCACCGGGGAGCTGTTTTTT,CASSYQDSSTGELFF
TRBV5-1,.,TRBJ1-2,14,.,TGCGCCAGCAGCCGGCAGGGATTTTGGGATGGCTACACCTTC,CASSRQGFWDGYTF
TRBV20-1,.,TRBJ2-1,13,.,TGCGGTGCTAGATATCCCTTATCAAATGAGCAGTTCTTC,CGARYPLSNEQFF
TRBV20-1,.,TRBJ1-2,13,few,TGCAGTGCTAGAGATAAGGGACACTATGGCTACACCTTC,CSARDKGHYGYTF
TRBV7-8,.,TRBJ2-3,15,few,TGTGCCAGCAGCCTATATGGGGGGAGCACAGATACGCAGTATTTT,CASSLYGGSTDTQYF
TRBV29-1,.,TRBJ2-7,12,many,TGCAGCGTTTCGAGGGACTCCTACGAGCAGTACTTC,CSVSRDSYEQYF
TRBV5-1,.,TRBJ2-2,13,once,TGCGCCAGCAGAGTAGGATACACCGGGGAGCTGTTTTTT,CASRVGYTGELFF
TRBV20-1,TRBD1,TRBJ2-1,15,many,TGCAGTGCCGACGGGACAGGTGGTACGGACAATGAGCAGTTCTTC,CSADGTGGTDNEQFF
TRBV7-9,.,TRBJ1-4,11,.,TGTGCCAGCACGCAAGTTGAAAAACTGTTTTTT,CASTQVEKLFF
TRBV5-1,.,TRBJ1-2,13,.,TGCGCCAGCAGCCCGCGAGACGGTAGCGGCTACACCTTC,CASSPRDGSGYTF
TRBV5-1,TRBD2,TRBJ2-3,16,.,TGCGCCAGCAGCTTCTCCGAAGCGGGGGTACTTGATACGCAGTATTTT,CASSFSEAGVLDTQYF
TRBV29-1,TRBD2,TRBJ2-1,12,.,TGCAGCGTTGAACTAGCGGGGGGGCCGCAGTTCTTC,CSVELAGGPQFF
TRBV5-1,TRBD1,TRBJ2-3,14,few,TGCGCCAGCAGCTCCACAGGGGCCGCAGATACGCAGTATTTT,CASSSTGAADTQYF
TRBV20-1,TRBD2,TRBJ2-1,15,.,TGCAGTGCTAGAGACTCGCGGGGGGGCCTCAATGAGCAGTTCTTC,CSARDSRGGLNEQFF
TRBV2,TRBD2,TRBJ2-3,17,few,TGTGCCAGCAGAACCCGAACTCCTAAGACTAGCGCAGATACGCAGTATTTT,CASRTRTPKTSADTQYF
TRBV5-1,.,TRBJ2-3,14,.,TGCACCAGCAGCCGCCGAGGGGGCACAGATACGCAGTATTTT,CTSSRRGGTDTQYF
TRBV18,TRBD1,TRBJ2-5,18,.,TGTGCCAGCTCATGTCTAGCCGAATCTCGGACAGGGTTGGAGACCCAGTACTTC,CASSCLAESRTGLETQYF
TRBV10-1,.,TRBJ2-7,13,.,TGCGCCAGCAGTGAGTCGCTGGGGTACGAGCAGTACTTC,CASSESLGYEQYF
TRBV3-1,TRBD1,TRBJ2-1,16,.,TGTGCCAGCAGCCAAGATCCAGGACAGGGGTACAATGAGCAGTTCTTC,CASSQDPGQGYNEQFF
TRBV6-6,.,TRBJ1-5,13,few,TGTGCCAGCAGTTACACCAGCGCTCAGCCCCAGCATTTT,CASSYTSAQPQHF
TRBV12-3/TRBV12-4,TRBD1,TRBJ1-1,16,.,TGTGCCAGCAGTTTCGGGACAGGGGGCTGGAACACTGAAGCTTTCTTT,CASSFGTGGWNTEAFF
TRBV20-1,.,TRBJ2-5,15,.,TGCAGTGCTAGAGGACAAAAGACTAGTCAAGAGACCCAGTACTTC,CSARGQKTSQETQYF
TRBV3-1,.,TRBJ2-7,14,few,TGTGCCAGCAGCCAAGATCTCCTTGTTCGGGAGCAGTACTTC,CASSQDLLVREQYF
TRBV2,TRBD1,TRBJ2-7,14,.,TGTGCCAGCAGGCGGACAGGCAACTCCTACGAGCAGTACTTC,CASRRTGNSYEQYF
TRBV3-1,.,TRBJ1-1,13,.,TGTGCCAGCAGCCAAGCCCAGAACACTGAAGCTTTCTTT,CASSQAQNTEAFF
TRBV12-3/TRBV12-4,.,TRBJ2-3,12,.,TGTGCCAGCATGGGGAAAACAGATACGCAGTATTTT,CASMGKTDTQYF
TRBV7-2,TRBD1,TRBJ2-1,14,few,TGTGCCAGCAGCTTCGGACAGGGGGGCGATGAGCAGTTCTTC,CASSFGQGGDEQFF
TRBV5-1,.,TRBJ2-3,15,few,TGCGCCAGCAGGGCCACAGGGTTAACGGGGGATACGCAGTATTTT,CASRATGLTGDTQYF
TRBV5-1,TRBD2,TRBJ2-1,16,few,TGCGCCAGCAGCTTGTGGGGGACTAGCGGTAACAATGAGCAGTTCTTC,CASSLWGTSGNNEQFF